This T cell receptor beta chain is from a study of OX40 agonist ivuxolimab in advanced cancers. Overall study: An anti-OX40 (CD134) antibody with agonistic activity, ivuxolimab, was administered to patients. Melanoma, hepatocellular carcinoma, head and neck or renal cell cancer occurred in dose-escalation patients. From roughly 20 to 79 years was the age range, with a mean of around 60 years, and around 83% were male.

The CDR3 has 16 amino acids. Germline-derived CDR1 and CDR2 are MNHEY and SVGAGI. V shed 2 bases and J 6 bases; nucleotides not matched to a gene: 3. Sampling times: baseline, cycle 4 day 1, cycle 7 day 1. Using immunoSEQ multiplex PCR, the repertoire was profiled, and TCRdb retains in-frame clones only, with some absent. The data contain some 46,000 clones, 90% to 95% of them singletons. This receptor was obtained from an adult with an advanced solid tumor such as melanoma, head and neck, liver or kidney cancer. The rearrangement uses TRBV6-5 and TRBJ2-1, with TRBD2 matching 14 bases. Sequenced material: CD4+ or CD8+ T cells sorted from blood, taken in a trial of the OX40 agonist ivuxolimab. For the CDR3, the DNA is TGTGCCAGCAGTTACCCGACTAGCGGGAGGGCCAATGAGCAGTTCTTC. Protein: CASSYPTSGRANEQFF.